Shown below are 18 T cell receptor beta chains from a single sample sequenced in a study of T cell repertoires in cytomegalovirus infection. Each CDR3 protein is one row after TCRdb ran MiXCR on the reads. The sample consists of roughly 800,000 distinct CDR3 sequences, roughly 28% of them appearing once. The antigens for these receptors are not known. The starting material was cultured CD8+ T cells from PBMCs, obtained from culture after CMV antigen stimulation. These receptors all come from a human donor in good health (CMV status not recorded). Some clones in this sample may be carry-over from other donors' samples.

This clonotype showed up just a few times. J is TRBJ1-4 and V is TRBV12-3 or TRBV12-4; tentative D call: TRBD1 (5 bases). The CDR3 is made up of 16 amino acids. With 1 base removed from V and 2 bases from J, the gap between germline ends came to 11 bases. The CDR3 sequence is CASSLGRGETNEKLFF. The CDR3 nucleotides are TGTGCCAGCAGTTTAGGTCGGGGGGAGACTAATGAAAAACTGTTTTTT.

This rearrangement joins TRBV11-2 to TRBJ2-1, with 15 bases identical to TRBD2. After removal of 5 bases from V and 5 bases from J, the junction contained 7 bases not matched to a gene. This CDR3 comprises 17 residues. Looked up from germline, CDR1 is SGHAT and CDR2 is FQNNGV. The CDR3 sequence is CASSLWTSGGAHNEQFF. For the CDR3, the DNA is TGTGCCAGCAGCCTATGGACTAGCGGGGGGGCCCACAATGAGCAGTTCTTC.

This clonotype has only one observation. The chain combines TRBV12-3 or TRBV12-4 with TRBJ2-2; 10 bases are a match to TRBD2. Trimming took 6 bases from V and 5 from J; bases not matched to a gene: 6. The length of the CDR3 is 15 residues. CDR3 residues: CASSLSGGPTGELFF. CDR3 DNA sequence: TGTGCCAGCAGCCTTAGCGGGGGGCCGACCGGGGAGCTGTTTTTT.

The rearrangement joins TRBV6-6 to TRBJ1-5, with D uncertain. CDR1 is MNHNY and CDR2 is SVGAGI in the germline V gene (reference sequence). This CDR3 contains 12 residues. V lost 2 bases, J lost 7 bases, and 6 bases lay in between. The DNA of the CDR3 is TGTGCCAGCAGTTACCTGGGCCAGCCCCAGCATTTT. Translation: CASSYLGQPQHF.

Only one count was recorded for this clonotype. The genes are TRBV29-1 and TRBJ2-1; the match to TRBD2 covers 9 bases. CDR3 length equals 17 residues. The germline gives CDR1 SQVTM, CDR2 ANQGSEA. The CDR3 DNA reads as TGCAGTGTACACTTTGCGGGGGGGCCTAGGACCTACAATGAGCAGTTCTTC. Its protein product is CSVHFAGGPRTYNEQFF.

The rearrangement links TRBV5-6 to TRBJ2-7; D is undetermined. V was shortened by 0 bases and J by 6 bases, with 7 bases between the two germline ends. The CDR3 loop spans 12 amino acids. The germline CDR1 and CDR2 sequences are SGHDT and YYEEEE. CDR3 amino acids: CASSLAMSEQYF. In DNA form, the CDR3 reads TGTGCCAGCAGCTTGGCCATGAGCGAGCAGTACTTC.

This clonotype has at least ten counts. The CDR3 nucleotides read TGTGCCAGCAGCGAATTTCTCGGCGGTGAAAAACTGTTTTTT. Encoded protein: CASSEFLGGEKLFF. The chain joins TRBV7-6 to TRBJ1-4; D is unresolved. Germline V gene sequence: CDR1 SGHVS, CDR2 FNYEAQ. Deletions cut 5 bases from V and 7 bases from J, with 14 bases between. This CDR3 region has 14 residues.

The gene calls are TRBV19 and TRBJ1-1; the D is unclear. CDR1 and CDR2 (germline): LNHDA, SQIVND (reference sequence). The CDR3 length is 12 residues. Between the trimmed V and J ends, which lost 4 bases and 8 bases, there was a span of 11 bases. The CDR3 coding sequence is TGTGCCAGTAGTACCCGGACGTACGAAGCTTTCTTT. It yields the protein CASSTRTYEAFF.

The chain combines TRBV19 with TRBJ1-2; no reliable D call. CDR3 length equals 17 residues. CDR1 and CDR2 (germline): LNHDA, SQIVND (reference sequence). V was trimmed by 0 bases and J by 4 bases, leaving 18 bases between them. The CDR3 DNA sequence: TGTGCCAGTAGTATAGACCCGACGACCGTTCGAAGCTATGGCTACACCTTC. Protein: CASSIDPTTVRSYGYTF. Filled out from reference TRBV19 and TRBJ1-2, the complete variable domain reads DGGITQSPKYLFRKEGQNVTLSCEQNLNHDAMYWYRQDPGQGLRLIYYSQIVNDFQKGDIAEGYSVSREKKESFPLTVTSAQKNPTAFYLCASSIDPTTVRSYGYTFGSGTRLTVV.

The chain uses TRBV2 and TRBJ1-2; D not certain. CDR3 length equals 15 residues. V dropped 2 bases and J dropped 4 bases, with 14 bases sitting between them. Germline CDR1 and CDR2: SNHLY and FYNNEI. The CDR3 nucleotides read TGTGCCAGCAGTGAATCCGTACTAACCTTCTATGGCTACACCTTC. This gives the protein CASSESVLTFYGYTF.

A few counts support this clonotype. The gene calls are TRBV24-1 and TRBJ1-5, with D possibly being TRBD1 (6 bases). Germline V gene lookup returns CDR1 KGHDR and CDR2 SFDVKD. V lost 4 bases, J lost 3 bases, and 12 bases lay in between. The CDR3 runs to 15 residues. The CDR3 nucleotides are TGTGCCACCAGTGACGGACAGACAAACAATCAGCCCCAGCATTTT. Residues: CATSDGQTNNQPQHF.

The V call is TRBV7-9, the J call TRBJ2-1; D might be TRBD1 (6 bases). From germline, CDR1 is SEHNR and CDR2 FQNEAQ (reference sequence). This CDR3 comprises 13 residues. Trimming stripped 6 bases from V and 4 bases from J, with 10 bases between. CDR3 DNA: TGTGCCAGCAGAACGGGACAATACAATGAGCAGTTCTTC. The encoded protein is CASRTGQYNEQFF.

The V gene is TRBV7-9, the J gene TRBJ2-4, with D tentatively TRBD1 (6 bases). V was cut by 3 bases and J by 9 bases, with 18 bases left in between. Per germline, CDR1 SEHNR and CDR2 FQNEAQ (reference sequence). This CDR3 is 15 amino acids long. The CDR3 DNA follows: TGTGCCAGCAGCTTTCCAGGGGACACGCTTGTCATTCAGTACTTC. This encodes CASSFPGDTLVIQYF.

The chain has TRBV2 and TRBJ1-3, with a weak D call TRBD1 (5 bases). Germline CDR1 is SNHLY and CDR2 is FYNNEI. This CDR3 comprises 17 residues. V was shortened by 4 bases and J by 8 bases, with 24 bases between the two germline ends. Here the CDR3 DNA reads TGTGCCAGCAGTGGCTACCACGCGAGGGGCGATTGGGACACCATATATTTT. Translation gives CASSGYHARGDWDTIYF.

In this sample, this clonotype turned up many times. The gene calls are TRBV7-6 and TRBJ2-3; 12 positions match TRBD1. The CDR3 is 19 amino acids. J lost 4 bases, V lost 2 bases, and 13 bases had no gene match. Germline assignment: CDR1 SGHVS and CDR2 FNYEAQ. The CDR3 sequence is CASSLPGTGGIPAPDTQYF. For the CDR3, the DNA is TGTGCCAGCAGCTTACCCGGGACAGGGGGCATCCCCGCACCAGATACGCAGTATTTT.

In its sample, this clonotype was seen a few times. The rearrangement uses TRBV7-9 and TRBJ2-1; 8 bases are a match to TRBD2. Trimming cost V 5 bases and J 1 base; bases outside gene matches: 13. CDR3 length: 18 residues. Looked up from germline, CDR1 is SEHNR and CDR2 is FQNEAQ (reference sequence). The CDR3 sequence is CASSQNGGASGSYNEQFF. DNA of the CDR3: TGTGCCAGCAGCCAAAATGGGGGGGCTAGCGGGTCCTACAATGAGCAGTTCTTC.

V and J are TRBV19 and TRBJ1-1, with D possibly TRBD1 on 5 matching bases. The CDR3 has 14 residues. V lost 3 bases to trimming and J lost 0 bases, with 8 bases between them. CDR1 LNHDA and CDR2 SQIVND come from the germline V gene (reference sequence). The CDR3 DNA sequence: TGTGCCAGTAGTATGGGACGCTTGAACACTGAAGCTTTCTTT. It specifies CASSMGRLNTEAFF.

The table lists this clonotype with a few counts. The V gene is TRBV7-6, the J gene TRBJ2-3; possible D gene TRBD1, 5 bases. The CDR3 runs to 14 residues. CDR1 is SGHVS and CDR2 is FNYEAQ in the germline V gene. Trimming pared 2 bases from V and 6 bases from J, leaving 12 bases between. The CDR3: CASSLKAGIDTQYF. The CDR3 coding sequence is TGTGCCAGCAGCTTAAAGGCAGGGATCGATACGCAGTATTTT.